Sequencing of this T cell receptor (beta chain) was carried out in a study of tumor-infiltrating lymphocytes in primary liver carcinoma. Looking at the study overall: Men and women, 30 to 69 years of age, made up the patients. Between 4.2 and 10 cm across, the tumors were all of stage T1-T3 N0M0.

This CDR3 spans 15 amino acids. V lost 11 bases and J lost 4, with 24 bases in between. Per the germline V gene, CDR1 is LGHNA and CDR2 is YSLEER. Of note for this clonotype: Its antigen is unidentified.

Study-level results: Overlap between tumor regions exceeded overlap of tumor with adjacent tissue or blood.

Extraction of RNA together with DNA used about 17-31 mg of unsorted bulk tissue. TCR beta cDNA was reverse-transcribed from approximately 0.45 ug of total RNA. The reaction used a constant-region primer and ProtoScript II reverse transcriptase. ARM-PCR, slightly modified, supplied the TCR beta libraries through three nested multiplex PCR rounds. Both of the initial two PCR rounds ran for about 11 cycles and employed TRBV1-TRBV30 forward primers alongside a C-beta reverse primer. TCRdb passed the multiplex PCR reads through MiXCR, listing each CDR3 protein once. The sample has fewer than 70,000 distinct CDR3 sequences, just over 70% seen once.

The TCR originated in a man aged 40-49 years with primary liver carcinoma and hepatitis B virus infection. This chain joins TRBV4-3 and TRBJ2-7, with D unclear. What was sequenced was liver tumor tissue from sampling region 2. Described subset: tumor region T2, inferior pole. In nucleotides, the CDR3 is TGCGCCTGTAGCCAAGATTTGTCCCGTTCATACGAGCAGTACTTC. Translated: CACSQDLSRSYEQYF.